This TCR beta chain came from a study of cytomegalovirus exposure and HLA in healthy donors. Germline V gene lookup returns CDR1 GTSNPN and CDR2 SVGIG (reference sequence). The CDR3 runs 13 residues. Between the trimmed V and J ends, which lost 3 bases and 10 bases, there was a span of 16 bases. Generated by immunoSEQ multiplex PCR, the TCRdb table keeps only in-frame clones and is missing some. The sample carries about 150,000 clones, less than 90% recorded once. The chain employs TRBV30 and TRBJ2-1; D possibly corresponds to TRBD1 (6 bases). Sequences were obtained from PBMCs. The source of this sequence is a young woman in good health and CMV-seropositive. In DNA form, the CDR3 reads TGTGCCTGGAGAGGGGGACCCTGGGGGGAGCAGTTCTTC. As protein: CAWRGGPWGEQFF.